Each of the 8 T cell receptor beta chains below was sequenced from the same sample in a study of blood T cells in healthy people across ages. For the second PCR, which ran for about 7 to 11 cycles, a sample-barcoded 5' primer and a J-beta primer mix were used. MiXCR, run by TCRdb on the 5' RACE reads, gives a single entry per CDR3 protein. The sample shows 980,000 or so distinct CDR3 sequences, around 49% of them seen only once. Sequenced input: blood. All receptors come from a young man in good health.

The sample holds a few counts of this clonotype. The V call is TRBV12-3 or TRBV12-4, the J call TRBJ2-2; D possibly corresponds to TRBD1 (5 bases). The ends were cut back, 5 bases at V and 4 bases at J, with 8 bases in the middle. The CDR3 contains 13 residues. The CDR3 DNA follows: TGTGCCAGCAGTGACAGTCGCACCGGGGAGCTGTTTTTT. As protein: CASSDSRTGELFF.

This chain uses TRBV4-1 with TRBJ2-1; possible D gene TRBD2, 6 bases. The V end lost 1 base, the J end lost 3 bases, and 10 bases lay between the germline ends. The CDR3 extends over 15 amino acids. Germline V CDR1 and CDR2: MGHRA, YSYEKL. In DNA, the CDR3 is TGCGCCAGCAGCCAAGGGGACTCGGGCTACAATGAGCAGTTCTTC. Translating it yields CASSQGDSGYNEQFF.

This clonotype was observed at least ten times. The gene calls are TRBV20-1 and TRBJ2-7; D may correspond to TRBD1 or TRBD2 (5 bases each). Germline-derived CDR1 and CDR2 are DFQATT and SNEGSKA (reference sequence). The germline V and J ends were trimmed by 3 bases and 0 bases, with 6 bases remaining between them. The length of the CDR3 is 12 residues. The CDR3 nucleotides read TGCAGTGCTAGCGGGGCCTCCTACGAGCAGTACTTC. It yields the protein CSASGASYEQYF.

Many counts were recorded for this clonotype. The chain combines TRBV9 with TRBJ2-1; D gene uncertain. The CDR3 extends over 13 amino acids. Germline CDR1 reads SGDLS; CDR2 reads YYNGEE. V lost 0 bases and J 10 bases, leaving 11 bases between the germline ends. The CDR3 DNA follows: TGTGCCAGCAGCGTAGGTGGAACAACGGAGCAGTTCTTC. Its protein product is CASSVGGTTEQFF.

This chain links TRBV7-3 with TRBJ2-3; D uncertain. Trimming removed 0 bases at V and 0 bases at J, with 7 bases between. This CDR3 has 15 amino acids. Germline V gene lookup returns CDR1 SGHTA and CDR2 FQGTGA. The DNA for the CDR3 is TGTGCCAGCAGCTTAACACCCGCTAGCACAGATACGCAGTATTTT. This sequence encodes CASSLTPASTDTQYF.

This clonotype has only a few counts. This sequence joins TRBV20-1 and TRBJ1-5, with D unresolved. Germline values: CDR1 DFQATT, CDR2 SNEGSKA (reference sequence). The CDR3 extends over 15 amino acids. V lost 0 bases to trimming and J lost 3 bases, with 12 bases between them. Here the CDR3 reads CSARDRMAANQPQHF. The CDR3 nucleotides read TGCAGTGCTAGAGATCGCATGGCGGCCAATCAGCCCCAGCATTTT.

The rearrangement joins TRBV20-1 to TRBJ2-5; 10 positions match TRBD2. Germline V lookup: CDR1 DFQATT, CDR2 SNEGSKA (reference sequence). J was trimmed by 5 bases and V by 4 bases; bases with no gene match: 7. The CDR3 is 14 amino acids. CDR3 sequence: CSATSGGARETQYF. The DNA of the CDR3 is TGCAGTGCTACCAGCGGGGGGGCCAGGGAGACCCAGTACTTC.

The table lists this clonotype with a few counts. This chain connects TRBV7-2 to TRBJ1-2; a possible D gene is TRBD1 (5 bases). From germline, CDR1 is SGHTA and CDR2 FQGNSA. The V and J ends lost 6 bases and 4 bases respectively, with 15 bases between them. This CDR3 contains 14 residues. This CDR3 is CASRPIDSSYGYTF. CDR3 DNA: TGTGCCAGCAGACCTATTGACAGCAGCTATGGCTACACCTTC.